This TCR beta chain was recorded in a study of T-cell reconstitution after alpha-beta-depleted transplantation in children. This clonotype has a count of ten or more. Preparation of the TCRbeta library involved a method that used unique molecular identifiers. TCRdb called the PCR reads again in MiXCR, with one record for every CDR3 protein. The profile covers fewer than 120,000 distinct CDR3 sequences, with 10% to 13% appearing a single time and over 8% taken by the ten largest. The J segment lost 2 bases and the V segment lost 2 bases, leaving 10 bases of the junction unmatched. The CDR3 has 18 amino acids. Germline CDR1 reads GTSNPN; CDR2 reads SVGIG (reference sequence).

The V gene is TRBV30, the J gene TRBJ2-1, with 12 bases aligning to TRBD2. The receptor was isolated from a human donor who donated a stem cell graft to a child with acute lymphoblastic leukemia. Sequenced material: PBMCs from the stem cell graft donor, taken from the stem cell graft. The CDR3, as DNA: TGTGCCTGGAGTAGGGCTAGCGGGGGGGCAGGGGCCTACAATGAGCAGTTCTTC. It specifies CAWSRASGGAGAYNEQFF.